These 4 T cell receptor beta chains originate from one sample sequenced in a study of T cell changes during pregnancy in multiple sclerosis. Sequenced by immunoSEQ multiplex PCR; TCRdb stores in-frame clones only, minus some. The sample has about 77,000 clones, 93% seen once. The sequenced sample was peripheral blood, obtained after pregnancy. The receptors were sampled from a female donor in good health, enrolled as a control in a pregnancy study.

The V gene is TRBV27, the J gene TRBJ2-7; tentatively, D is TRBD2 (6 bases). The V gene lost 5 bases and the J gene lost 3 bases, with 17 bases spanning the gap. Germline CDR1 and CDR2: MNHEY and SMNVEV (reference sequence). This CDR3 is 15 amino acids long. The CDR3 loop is CASSNRGIRDYEQYF. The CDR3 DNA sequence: TGTGCCAGCAGTAACCGGGGGATACGGGACTACGAGCAGTACTTC.

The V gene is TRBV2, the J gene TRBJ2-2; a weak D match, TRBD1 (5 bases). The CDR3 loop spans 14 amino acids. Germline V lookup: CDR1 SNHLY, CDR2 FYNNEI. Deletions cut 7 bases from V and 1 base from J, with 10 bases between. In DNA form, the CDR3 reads TGTGCCAGCACCACAGGTGGGAACACCGGGGAGCTGTTTTTT. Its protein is CASTTGGNTGELFF.

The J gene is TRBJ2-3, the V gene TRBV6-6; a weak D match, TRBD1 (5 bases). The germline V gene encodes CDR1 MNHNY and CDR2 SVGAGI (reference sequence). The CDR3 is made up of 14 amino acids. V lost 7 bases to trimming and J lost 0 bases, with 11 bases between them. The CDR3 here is CASTWTTSTDTQYF. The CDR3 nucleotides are TGTGCCAGCACCTGGACAACTAGCACAGATACGCAGTATTTT.

CDR3 amino acids: CASSRGVAGGGEQFF. CDR3 in DNA: TGTGCCAGCAGTCGGGGGGTAGCGGGAGGTGGTGAGCAGTTCTTC. The chain is built from TRBV2 and TRBJ2-1; 10 bases line up with TRBD2. CDR3 length: 15 residues. Trimming cost V 5 bases and J 9 bases; bases outside gene matches: 10. CDR1 and CDR2 from the germline V gene are SNHLY and FYNNEI.